The T cell receptor (beta chain) described here comes from a study of response to subunit inactivated influenza vaccine. Study observations and caveats: After each seasonal influenza vaccination, few new T cells are recruited, the authors suggested.

Germline V gene lookup returns CDR1 DFQATT and CDR2 SNEGSKA (reference sequence). V lost 2 bases and J lost 0, with 14 bases in between. The CDR3 sequence is 15 residues long. About this clonotype itself: What it recognizes is unknown.

MiXCR was run by TCRdb on the RT-PCR reads, yielding one entry per CDR3 protein. The profile shows about 310,000 distinct CDR3 sequences, 20% to 25% of them singletons. The V call is TRBV20-1, the J call TRBJ2-7; D call uncertain. The material was PBMCs from blood, obtained 21 months after vaccination. The clonotype was recovered from a man aged 50-75 years who received an inactivated influenza vaccine. The CDR3: CSARSFTELSYEQYF. The CDR3 nucleotides are TGCAGTGCTAGAAGCTTCACAGAACTCTCCTACGAGCAGTACTTC.